These 20 T cell receptor beta chains originate from one sample sequenced in a study of tumor-infiltrating lymphocytes in oesophageal squamous cell carcinoma. Each CDR3 protein gets one entry after TCRdb re-called the PCR reads with MiXCR. This sample has 18,000 or so distinct CDR3 sequences, with 35% to 45% found just once. The sample taken for sequencing was esophageal tumor tissue. These receptors originate from a male donor with esophageal squamous cell carcinoma.

This clonotype occurred many times. The chain joins TRBV5-6 to TRBJ2-3; TRBD2 matches 7 bases. CDR1 and CDR2 from the germline V gene are SGHDT and YYEEEE. The CDR3 has 16 amino acids. V lost 4 bases to trimming and J lost 6 bases; unmatched junction nucleotides: 14. The CDR3 nucleotides are TGTGCCAGCAGCGCCCGGGGAGCGGGGTGGGCGGATACGCAGTATTTT. This codes for CASSARGAGWADTQYF.

V gene TRBV24-1 combines with J gene TRBJ2-5, with a possible D match to TRBD1 (6 bases). Matching the DNA end better, TRBJ2-1 makes the J call doubtful. The CDR3 runs to 16 residues. Germline V gene data show CDR1 as KGHDR and CDR2 as SFDVKD. Here the CDR3 reads CATSDPQGGSYNEQFF. The CDR3 nucleotides read TGTGCCACCAGTGATCCCCAAGGGGGATCCTACAATGAGCAGTTCTTC.

V and J are TRBV5-1 and TRBJ2-3; possible D gene TRBD1, 6 bases. The closer fit of TRBJ1-1 to the DNA end suggests the J call may be wrong. The CDR3 totals 14 residues. The germline V gene encodes CDR1 SGHRS and CDR2 YFSETQ. DNA for the CDR3: TGCGCCAGCAGCTTGAGTGGGACAATTACTGAAGCTTTCTTT. This codes for CASSLSGTITEAFF.

J is TRBJ2-5 and V is TRBV19, with a tentative D call TRBD1 (5 bases). Gene TRBJ1-2 matches the end of the DNA better, so the J call may be wrong. This CDR3 contains 12 residues. The germline V gene encodes CDR1 LNHDA and CDR2 SQIVND (reference sequence). The CDR3 region is CASSMQGYGYTF. The CDR3 DNA reads as TGTGCCAGTAGTATGCAGGGCTATGGCTACACCTTC.

The chain carries TRBV19 and TRBJ2-4; TRBD2 agrees at 8 bases. The DNA end lines up better with TRBJ2-7; the J call may be wrong. The CDR3 length is 15 residues. Germline V lookup: CDR1 LNHDA, CDR2 SQIVND (reference sequence). CDR3 sequence: CASSRFSGGTYEQYF. CDR3 nucleotide sequence: TGTGCCAGTAGTAGATTCAGCGGGGGAACCTACGAGCAGTACTTC.

This clonotype was recorded only once. The chain recombines TRBV7-2 with TRBJ2-6; D unresolved. CDR1 and CDR2 from the germline V gene are SGHTA and FQGNSA. The CDR3 runs 14 residues. V was clipped by 5 bases and J by 2 bases, with 7 bases between them. The CDR3 DNA reads TGTGCCAGCAGCCCCCCTGCTGGGGCCAACGTCCTGACTTTC. Translated, it gives CASSPPAGANVLTF.

This clonotype was found many times. The rearrangement joins TRBV28 to TRBJ2-7; 15 nucleotides align to TRBD2. Germline values: CDR1 MDHEN, CDR2 SYDVKM. Trimming removed 2 bases from V and 7 bases from J; junction bases left unmatched: 9. The length of the CDR3 is 17 residues. In nucleotides, the CDR3 is TGTGCCAGCAGTTTAGGTCTCGGACTAGCGGGAGGGCATGAGCAGTACTTC. This translates into CASSLGLGLAGGHEQYF.

This rearrangement joins TRBV7-3 to TRBJ2-1; perhaps TRBD1 as D (5 bases). The tail of the sequence fits TRBJ2-7 better, so the J call may be wrong. Germline CDR1 reads SGHTA; CDR2 reads FQGTGA. The CDR3 runs to 17 residues. CDR3 in amino acids: CASSPKGPPTENNEQYF. In DNA, the CDR3 is TGTGCCAGCAGCCCAAAGGGGCCACCGACAGAGAACAATGAGCAGTACTTC.

This chain connects TRBV7-9 to TRBJ2-4; D perhaps matches TRBD1 (6 bases). The germline gives CDR1 SEHNR, CDR2 FQNEAQ (reference sequence). CDR3 length: 15 residues. The V and J ends lost 4 bases and 6 bases respectively, with 16 bases between them. The CDR3 here is CASSSGMGAGNIQYF. The CDR3 DNA sequence: TGTGCCAGCAGCTCAGGAATGGGGGCTGGAAACATTCAGTACTTC.

This clonotype was seen only once. The chain uses TRBV7-6 and TRBJ2-7, with D perhaps assigned TRBD1 or TRBD2 (5 bases each). The DNA end is a closer match to TRBJ2-5, so the J assignment may be wrong. Per germline, CDR1 SGHVS and CDR2 FNYEAQ. The CDR3 is made up of 14 amino acids. Here the CDR3 reads CASSSRPGTETQYF. The CDR3 nucleotides are TGTGCCAGCAGCTCGCGGCCAGGGACGGAGACCCAGTACTTC.

This clonotype was counted ten times or more. V usage is TRBV5-1 and J usage is TRBJ2-3; 7 nucleotides align to TRBD2. The CDR3 contains 16 residues. Germline CDR1 and CDR2: SGHRS and YFSETQ. J gave up 3 bases and V 0 bases, and 7 bases lay outside the gene matches. Written as DNA, the CDR3 is TGCGCCAGCAGCTTGGCTGCGGGGGTGGGGACAGATACGCAGTATTTT. It yields the protein CASSLAAGVGTDTQYF.

The rearrangement joins TRBV27 to TRBJ2-5, with D possibly being TRBD2 (7 bases). The DNA matches TRBJ2-2 better at its end, which makes the J call doubtful. The germline V gene has CDR1 MNHEY and CDR2 SMNVEV (reference sequence). The CDR3 consists of 14 residues. This CDR3 is CASSSGGNTGELFF. Written as DNA, the CDR3 is TGTGCCAGCAGTTCGGGGGGCAACACCGGGGAGCTGTTTTTT.

This clonotype came up many times. The chain couples TRBV25-1 to TRBJ1-4, with no clear D. Germline V lookup: CDR1 MGHDK, CDR2 SYGVNS. The CDR3 sequence is 12 residues long. The V and J ends lost 0 bases and 13 bases respectively, with 9 bases between them. The CDR3 sequence is CASSEYRIILFF. For the CDR3, the DNA is TGTGCCAGCAGTGAATACAGGATCATACTGTTTTTT. Looking up the rest from reference TRBV25-1 and TRBJ1-4 gives the full variable domain: EADIYQTPRYLVIGTGKKITLECSQTMGHDKMYWYQQDPGMELHLIHYSYGVNSTEKGDLSSESTVSRIRTEHFPLTLESARPSHTSQYLCASSEYRIILFFGSGTQLSVL.

This clonotype has only one observation. J is TRBJ2-7 and V is TRBV18; 12 nucleotides agree with TRBD2. The ends lost 8 bases at V and 7 bases at J; junction bases unmatched: 15. Germline CDR1 and CDR2: KGHSH and LQKENI. This CDR3 is 16 amino acids long. In DNA, the CDR3 is TGTGCCAGCCTCACCCTAGCGGGAGGGAACTACAATGAGCAGTACTTC. It specifies CASLTLAGGNYNEQYF.

This clonotype was seen at least ten times. Since a much larger clone is just one base distant, this may be a read error. This sequence joins TRBV7-9 and TRBJ2-1; D is perhaps TRBD1 (5 bases). The last part of the DNA fits TRBJ2-7 better; the J call may be wrong. There are 13 residues in the CDR3. Germline CDR1 and CDR2: SEHNR and FQNEAQ (reference sequence). Written as DNA, the CDR3 is TGTGCCAGCAGTAGGGGCTCCTACAATGAGCAGTACTTC. It specifies CASSRGSYNEQYF.

The chain has TRBV6-6 and TRBJ2-3, with 7 positions matching TRBD1. The J call is uncertain, as TRBJ2-7 better fits the DNA end. Per germline, CDR1 MNHNY and CDR2 SVGAGI (reference sequence). This CDR3 contains 15 residues. Here the CDR3 reads CASSYSLDRTYEQYF. Here the CDR3 DNA reads TGTGCCAGCAGTTACTCTCTGGACAGGACCTACGAGCAGTACTTC.

In its sample, this clonotype was seen a few times. J is TRBJ2-3 and V is TRBV12-3 or TRBV12-4, with D uncertain. The J call may not be correct, given that the DNA end is closer to TRBJ2-7. CDR3 size: 12 residues. In nucleotides, the CDR3 is TGTGCCAGCAGTAAAAGGTCCTACGAGCAGTACTTC. This codes for CASSKRSYEQYF.

This clonotype was seen repeatedly, ten times or more. The chain carries TRBV18 and TRBJ1-2, with a weak D call TRBD1 (6 bases). V lost 3 bases and J 8 bases, leaving 10 bases between the germline ends. Per the germline V gene, CDR1 is KGHSH and CDR2 is LQKENI. The CDR3 extends over 12 amino acids. The CDR3 coding sequence is TGTGCCAGCTCACCGGACAGTACGGGCTACACCTTC. Protein: CASSPDSTGYTF.

This clonotype is termed medium-sized. This rearrangement joins TRBV7-9 to TRBJ2-1, with D hard to call. Trimming removed 0 bases from V and 6 bases from J, with 9 bases in between. CDR1 and CDR2 from the germline V gene are SEHNR and FQNEAQ (reference sequence). The CDR3 length is 14 residues. The CDR3 region has the DNA TGTGCCAGCAGCTTAGCGGGAAAGGTCAATGAGCAGTTCTTC. This codes for CASSLAGKVNEQFF. The entire variable domain, with the rest obtained from reference TRBV7-9 and TRBJ2-1, is as follows: DTGVSQNPRHKITKRGQNVTFRCDPISEHNRLYWYRQTLGQGPEFLTYFQNEAQLEKSRLLSDRFSAERPKGSFSTLEIQRTEQGDSAMYLCASSLAGKVNEQFFGPGTRLTVL.

This clonotype was observed at least ten times. Being one base from a much bigger clone, this may be a read error. The J gene is TRBJ2-5, the V gene TRBV7-9, with D perhaps given as TRBD1 or TRBD2 (6 bases each). Between the trimmed V and J ends, which lost 7 bases and 11 bases, there was a span of 26 bases. Germline values: CDR1 SEHNR, CDR2 FQNEAQ (reference sequence). The CDR3 has 15 amino acids. CDR3 nucleotides: TGTGCCAGCACCGTGGGGGGCCCGGGTAACAATGAGCAGTACTTC. Translation gives CASTVGGPGNNEQYF.